Listed below are T cell receptor beta chains from one sample, sequenced in a study of T-cell reconstitution after alpha-beta-depleted transplantation in children. MiXCR, applied by TCRdb to the PCR reads, yields one record per CDR3 protein. The repertoire has fewer than 500,000 distinct CDR3 sequences, around two fifths of them found once; the top ten carry 25% to 30%. This specimen was PBMCs, taken before TCRalphabeta/CD19-depleted stem cell transplant. The receptor set was obtained from a girl aged 2-10 years with aplastic anemia, due to receive a stem cell transplant. The CDR3 runs from the conserved cysteine through the conserved F or W. A D gene is named only where the DNA matches it firmly. Clone size appears in some rows only: once, few, many, or a class for an expanded clone.

size: NA
V: TRBV11-2
D: TRBD1
length: 15
J: TRBJ2-1
DNA: TGTGCCAGCAGCTTAGTAGGGACAGGGGTGGGTGAGCAGTTCTTC
CDR3: CASSLVGTGVGEQFF

size: few
V: TRBV5-1
D: TRBD1
length: 16
J: TRBJ2-1
DNA: TGCGCCAGCAGCCCTAATACCCGACAGGGTAACAATGAGCAGTTCTTC
CDR3: CASSPNTRQGNNEQFF

size: few
V: TRBV7-2
D: NA
length: 15
J: TRBJ2-3
DNA: TGTGCCAGCAGCCCCCAGGGACTTAGCACAGATACGCAGTATTTT
CDR3: CASSPQGLSTDTQYF

size: NA
V: TRBV6-5
D: NA
length: 15
J: TRBJ2-1
DNA: TGTGCCAGCAGTCACGACAGGAGCTCCTACAATGAGCAGTTCTTC
CDR3: CASSHDRSSYNEQFF

size: few
V: TRBV28
D: NA
length: 14
J: TRBJ2-7
DNA: TGTGCCAGCAGCTCCGGGGCCTACTCCTACGAGCAGTACTTC
CDR3: CASSSGAYSYEQYF

size: few
V: TRBV11-2
D: TRBD2
length: 17
J: TRBJ2-1
DNA: TGTGCCAGCAGGCGCGCTGGGGGAGGGAGCTCCTACAATGAGCAGTTCTTC
CDR3: CASRRAGGGSSYNEQFF

size: NA
V: TRBV12-3/TRBV12-4
D: NA
length: 13
J: TRBJ1-2
DNA: TGTGCCAGCAGTTTTGTGGGGGCGTTCGGCTACACCTTC
CDR3: CASSFVGAFGYTF

size: few
V: TRBV18
D: NA
length: 14
J: TRBJ2-5
DNA: TGTGCCAGCTCACCACGAAAGGAGCAAGAGACCCAGTACTTC
CDR3: CASSPRKEQETQYF

size: NA
V: TRBV12-3/TRBV12-4
D: NA
length: 14
J: TRBJ2-3
DNA: TGTGCCAGCAGTAAGCCAGGAGGAGGGGATACGCAGTATTTT
CDR3: CASSKPGGGDTQYF

size: NA
V: TRBV24-1
D: NA
length: 13
J: TRBJ2-7
DNA: TGTGCCACCGGTGATCCAACAGGCTACGAGCAGTACTTC
CDR3: CATGDPTGYEQYF

size: NA
V: TRBV20-1
D: TRBD2
length: 15
J: TRBJ2-1
DNA: TGCAGTGCTAGTGCCCTAGCGGTAAGAACCAATGAGCAGTTCTTC
CDR3: CSASALAVRTNEQFF

size: many
V: TRBV5-1
D: TRBD1
length: 15
J: TRBJ1-1
DNA: TGCGCCAGCAGCTTGGGACAGGGTACGAACACTGAAGCTTTCTTT
CDR3: CASSLGQGTNTEAFF

size: many
V: TRBV29-1
D: NA
length: 17
J: TRBJ2-7
DNA: TGCAGCGTTGAAGATGCCCTGACACGACGAATCACCTACGAGCAGTACTTC
CDR3: CSVEDALTRRITYEQYF

size: few
V: TRBV5-1
D: TRBD2
length: 16
J: TRBJ2-5
DNA: TGCGCCAGCAGCTTAGGAAGCGGGAGGAATCAAGAGACCCAGTACTTC
CDR3: CASSLGSGRNQETQYF

size: NA
V: TRBV6-1
D: TRBD1
length: 14
J: TRBJ1-1
DNA: TGTGCCAGCAGTAGCCGGGACAGGGGCACTGAAGCTTTCTTT
CDR3: CASSSRDRGTEAFF

size: NA
V: TRBV20-1
D: TRBD2
length: 15
J: TRBJ2-1
DNA: TGCAGTGTTGGGTTTGCGGGGGACGCCTACAATGAGCAGTTCTTC
CDR3: CSVGFAGDAYNEQFF

size: few
V: TRBV12-3/TRBV12-4
D: NA
length: 13
J: TRBJ2-3
DNA: TGTGCCAGCAGTTCCCGGCAGACAGATACGCAGTATTTT
CDR3: CASSSRQTDTQYF

size: NA
V: TRBV12-3/TRBV12-4
D: TRBD2
length: 15
J: TRBJ2-1
DNA: TGTGCCACCAGACTAGCGGGGGACACCTACAATGAGCAGTTCTTC
CDR3: CATRLAGDTYNEQFF

size: NA
V: TRBV10-3
D: TRBD1
length: 14
J: TRBJ1-3
DNA: TGTGCCATCAAGTTAGGGACAGCTGGAAACACCATATATTTT
CDR3: CAIKLGTAGNTIYF

size: many
V: TRBV20-1
D: NA
length: 16
J: TRBJ1-6
DNA: TGCAGTGCTAAGATCGGGAAACTTTTCCATAATTCACCCCTCCACTTT
CDR3: CSAKIGKLFHNSPLHF

size: many
V: TRBV13
D: NA
length: 14
J: TRBJ2-7
DNA: TGTGCCAGCAGTCGCCGGACTACATACTACGAGCAGTACTTC
CDR3: CASSRRTTYYEQYF

size: NA
V: TRBV4-2
D: NA
length: 16
J: TRBJ1-4
DNA: TGTGCCAGCAGCCAAGAGGGCGGGTGGACTAATGAAAAACTGTTTTTT
CDR3: CASSQEGGWTNEKLFF

size: NA
V: TRBV28
D: TRBD2
length: 15
J: TRBJ2-3
DNA: TGTGCCAGCAGTTTAGGGCGGGGGGGCCAAGATACGCAGTATTTT
CDR3: CASSLGRGGQDTQYF

size: few
V: TRBV14
D: TRBD1
length: 16
J: TRBJ2-7
DNA: TGTGCCAGCAGCCGGACCGGGACAGGGAATTCCTACGAGCAGTACTTC
CDR3: CASSRTGTGNSYEQYF

size: NA
V: TRBV10-3
D: TRBD1
length: 16
J: TRBJ1-5
DNA: TGTGCCATCAGTGAGCCGACAGGGGCCGGCAATCAGCCCCAGCATTTT
CDR3: CAISEPTGAGNQPQHF

size: NA
V: TRBV6-5
D: TRBD1
length: 14
J: TRBJ1-4
DNA: TGTGCCAGCAGTTACAGGAGGGACAGCAGTAAACTGTTTTTT
CDR3: CASSYRRDSSKLFF

size: NA
V: TRBV10-3
D: NA
length: 11
J: TRBJ2-7
DNA: TGTGCCATCAGTGAAAGGAGGGAGCAGTACTTC
CDR3: CAISERREQYF

size: NA
V: TRBV27
D: TRBD2
length: 17
J: TRBJ2-7
DNA: TGTGCCAGCAGACCATCTGGGACTAGCGGGAACCCCTACGAGCAGTACTTC
CDR3: CASRPSGTSGNPYEQYF

size: NA
V: TRBV7-9
D: NA
length: 14
J: TRBJ2-7
DNA: TGTGCCAGCAGCTTAGCCGGGACCCAATACGAGCAGTACTTC
CDR3: CASSLAGTQYEQYF

size: NA
V: TRBV20-1
D: TRBD2
length: 14
J: TRBJ2-5
DNA: TGCAGTGCTAGGTCTACTAGCGGGTGGGAGACCCAGTACTTC
CDR3: CSARSTSGWETQYF

size: NA
V: TRBV15
D: TRBD2
length: 18
J: TRBJ2-1
DNA: TGTGCCACCAGCAGATCCACCTTAGCGGGGGGTTACTACAATGAGCAGTTCTTC
CDR3: CATSRSTLAGGYYNEQFF

size: NA
V: TRBV20-1
D: TRBD1
length: 15
J: TRBJ2-1
DNA: TGCAGTGCTAGTGGACAGGGGGTGGGATACAATGAGCAGTTCTTC
CDR3: CSASGQGVGYNEQFF

size: NA
V: TRBV29-1
D: NA
length: 15
J: TRBJ2-7
DNA: TGCAGCGTGCCCAACCAGCGTACCAGAACCTACGAGCAGTACTTC
CDR3: CSVPNQRTRTYEQYF

size: many
V: TRBV28
D: NA
length: 17
J: TRBJ1-5
DNA: TGTGCCAGCAGTTTTAGTCCCGCGAGGAGGGTAAATCAGCCCCAGCATTTT
CDR3: CASSFSPARRVNQPQHF

size: many
V: TRBV10-3
D: NA
length: 16
J: TRBJ1-4
DNA: TGTGCCATCAGTGAGTCTATGATATCAACTAATGAAAAACTGTTTTTT
CDR3: CAISESMISTNEKLFF

size: NA
V: TRBV6-1
D: TRBD1
length: 16
J: TRBJ2-5
DNA: TGTGCCAGCAGTGTTCCGGGACAGGGGTCCCGAGAGACCCAGTACTTC
CDR3: CASSVPGQGSRETQYF

size: NA
V: TRBV20-1
D: TRBD2
length: 13
J: TRBJ2-7
DNA: TGCAGTGCTTGCGGGAGGGGCCGTGGCGAGCAGTACTTC
CDR3: CSACGRGRGEQYF

size: NA
V: TRBV30
D: NA
length: 12
J: TRBJ2-1
DNA: TGTGCCTCCAGAGGGGGGTACAATGAGCAGTTCTTC
CDR3: CASRGGYNEQFF

size: NA
V: TRBV15
D: NA
length: 16
J: TRBJ1-2
DNA: TGTGCCACCAGCAGATCCGGGAGCAGGGTGGACTATGGCTACACCTTC
CDR3: CATSRSGSRVDYGYTF

size: NA
V: TRBV12-3/TRBV12-4
D: TRBD2
length: 15
J: TRBJ2-2
DNA: TGTGCCAGCAGACCCCAAGGACTAGGCACCGGGGAGCTGTTTTTT
CDR3: CASRPQGLGTGELFF

size: NA
V: TRBV12-3/TRBV12-4
D: TRBD1
length: 16
J: TRBJ2-2
DNA: TGTGCCAGCAGTCCCCGGGACAGGGAATTCACCGGGGAGCTGTTTTTT
CDR3: CASSPRDREFTGELFF

size: NA
V: TRBV7-6
D: NA
length: 16
J: TRBJ2-3
DNA: TGTGCCAGCAGCGTAGGGACGTCGATTAGCACAGATACGCAGTATTTT
CDR3: CASSVGTSISTDTQYF

size: few
V: TRBV7-2
D: NA
length: 16
J: TRBJ2-2
DNA: TGTGCCAGCAGCTCCTCGGGGGGCGCGAACACCGGGGAGCTGTTTTTT
CDR3: CASSSSGGANTGELFF

size: NA
V: TRBV5-1
D: NA
length: 12
J: TRBJ1-2
DNA: TGCGCCAGCAGCTTGGATTTCTATGGCTACACCTTC
CDR3: CASSLDFYGYTF

size: NA
V: TRBV7-8
D: NA
length: 16
J: TRBJ2-7
DNA: TGTGCCAGCAGCACTAGGGCCGGGGATCTCCCCTACGAGCAGTACTTC
CDR3: CASSTRAGDLPYEQYF

size: NA
V: TRBV2
D: TRBD1
length: 13
J: TRBJ2-6
DNA: TGTGCCAGTCAGGGGGTTCGGGCCAACGTCCTGACTTTC
CDR3: CASQGVRANVLTF

size: NA
V: TRBV20-1
D: NA
length: 14
J: TRBJ1-5
DNA: TGCAGTGCTAGGTCGGGGCCGAACAATCAGCCCCAGCATTTT
CDR3: CSARSGPNNQPQHF

size: many
V: TRBV15
D: NA
length: 12
J: TRBJ1-2
DNA: TGTGCCACCAGCACCCTCGACAGAGCAAACACCTTC
CDR3: CATSTLDRANTF

size: many
V: TRBV7-2
D: NA
length: 13
J: TRBJ1-1
DNA: TGTGCCAGCAGCTTACTGGGGGACACTGAAGCTTTCTTT
CDR3: CASSLLGDTEAFF

size: NA
V: TRBV5-1
D: NA
length: 14
J: TRBJ1-3
DNA: TGCGCCAGCAGCTCTGGGACCGCCGGAAACACCATATATTTT
CDR3: CASSSGTAGNTIYF

size: once
V: TRBV20-1
D: TRBD1
length: 14
J: TRBJ2-3
DNA: TGCAGTGTTTCACGCCAGGGGGGCACAGATACGCAGTATTTT
CDR3: CSVSRQGGTDTQYF

size: few
V: TRBV10-3
D: NA
length: 17
J: TRBJ2-1
DNA: TGTGCCATCAGTGAGTCTGGCTCAGGTGGTCCCTACAATGAGCAGTTCTTC
CDR3: CAISESGSGGPYNEQFF

size: NA
V: TRBV5-1
D: TRBD1
length: 15
J: TRBJ2-5
DNA: TGCGCCAGCAGCTCGGATGGGACAGACCAAGAGACCCAGTACTTC
CDR3: CASSSDGTDQETQYF

size: NA
V: TRBV20-1
D: NA
length: 14
J: TRBJ2-3
DNA: TGCAGTGCTCCCAGGGCGGGTAGCACAGATACGCAGTATTTT
CDR3: CSAPRAGSTDTQYF

size: NA
V: TRBV10-3
D: TRBD2
length: 15
J: TRBJ2-2
DNA: TGTGCCATCACTGAGAGCGGGACGAACACCCGGGAGCTGTTTTTT
CDR3: CAITESGTNTRELFF